This TCR beta chain was recovered during a study of T cell repertoires in cytomegalovirus infection. Study overall: Matching HLA type and CMV infection were both indicated by public TCR beta signatures.

Comments on this clonotype: The antigen remains undetermined.

TCRdb used MiXCR to reprocess the reads, holding one entry per CDR3 protein. The sample comprises about 830,000 distinct CDR3 sequences, roughly 33% of which are singletons, and 12% rests with the top ten. Looked up from germline, CDR1 is MNHEY and CDR2 is SVGEGT. V was shortened by 2 bases and J by 4 bases, with 11 bases between the two germline ends. There are 14 residues in the CDR3. The sample was cultured CD8+ T cells from PBMCs, taken from culture after CMV antigen stimulation. V is TRBV6-2 or TRBV6-3 and J is TRBJ1-2; TRBD1 is a possible D gene (6 bases). The receptor comes from a human donor in good health (CMV status not recorded). Some clones in this sample may be carry-over from other donors' samples. In DNA form, the CDR3 reads TGTGCCAGCAGTTACAGGGGGGACCTCTATGGCTACACCTTC. It codes for CASSYRGDLYGYTF.